The rows below give T cell receptor beta chains drawn from one sample of a study of blood T cell repertoires in COVID-19. Measured with immunoSEQ multiplex PCR; TCRdb has only the in-frame clones, and not every one. Of over 200,000 clones in the sample, just under 90% were seen once. Input material: PBMCs or T cells enriched from blood (not recorded which). The receptors come from a man aged 25 to 45 who had recovered from COVID-19. Each CDR3 is given with its conserved first and last residue. The order of the fields is V gene, CDR3 protein.

>TRBV6-2/TRBV6-3
CASSYSERGRNQPQHF
>TRBV28
CASSHGQEQETQYF
>TRBV7-2
CASSSPQRTGVWDTEAFF
>TRBV4-2
CASRRGSTDTQYF
>TRBV4-1
CASSHLGQGADNEQFF
>TRBV5-4
CASSLGQGLYEQYF
>TRBV3-1/TRBV3-2
CASSQGTGINQPQHF
>TRBV4-1
CASSQDIDRATEQYF
>TRBV7-2
CASSLRPGQGEPQHF
>TRBV7-2
CASSLVVGQGEYTF
>TRBV7-9
CASSARLGDPRSNEKLFF
>TRBV9
CASSDRDRPYEQYF
>TRBV6-5
CASSSGQGSVGELFF
>TRBV4-3
CASSQEGQGTGRFNYGYTF
>TRBV19
CASTGTSGGKYNEQFF
>TRBV9
CASSVGLAPSTDTQYF
>TRBV20-1
CSASSGGGNEQFF
>TRBV21-1
CASSKSCPPGTGGYEQYF
>TRBV11-2
CASSLDPGQGETQYF
>TRBV29-1
CSVRGHMNTEAFF
>TRBV11-2
CASSRWDSVRGTDTQYF
>TRBV7-9
CASSPDRVDTEAFF
>TRBV4-1
CASSQEAGSSYNEQFF
>TRBV10-3
CAISELAEKPTYNEQFF
>TRBV29-1
CSVGTSGGLSTGELFF
>TRBV4-1
CASSQEGTGNQPQHF
>TRBV7-8
CASSSRTGNQPQHF
>TRBV7-2
CASSLQGGSSPLHF
>TRBV27
CASSLYLGKKNTEAFF
>TRBV7-2
CASSLGEKDTIYF
>TRBV6-5
CASSYSPGQGAGYTF
>TRBV5-4
CASSFIAGGYNEQFF
>TRBV6-5
CASSSGLDEQYF
>TRBV7-2
CASSPGQGFSNQPQHF
>TRBV24-1
CATAPGQRDTYGYTF
>TRBV5-4
CASSRDRANEKLFF
>TRBV6-1
CASSDNIGYTF
>TRBV9
CASSVGRDPYNEQFF
>TRBV5-1
CASYTGVGQNTEAFF
>TRBV28
CASRRTGGNQPQHF
>TRBV9
CASSPGQGNQPQHF
>TRBV19
CASSRTVTEAFF
>TRBV18
CASSSYRESIYEQYF
>TRBV4-3
CASSQDLRDRGTGELFF
>TRBV11-2
CASSLDQAGGYEQYF
>TRBV14
CASSRTSGGGTGELFF
>TRBV6-4
CASSDSAGETGELFF
>TRBV30
CAWSATGGQPQHF
>TRBV30
CAWSQNRVGLSSQPQHF
>TRBV11-2
CASSLDRWADTQYF
>TRBV20-1
CSVYGVNEQFF
>TRBV18
CASSPAEQVTFRPQHF
>TRBV18
CASSPLGQAADTQYF
>TRBV7-8
CASSPKGLAGNEEQYF
>TRBV9
CASRMGQGLTGELFF
>TRBV9
CASSNGESTGYGYTF
>TRBV4-3
CASSQDRGRGNEKLFF
>TRBV7-6
CASSSGQGASYEQYF
>TRBV5-4
CASMGYYGYTF
>TRBV9
CASSVTGTGGEKLFF